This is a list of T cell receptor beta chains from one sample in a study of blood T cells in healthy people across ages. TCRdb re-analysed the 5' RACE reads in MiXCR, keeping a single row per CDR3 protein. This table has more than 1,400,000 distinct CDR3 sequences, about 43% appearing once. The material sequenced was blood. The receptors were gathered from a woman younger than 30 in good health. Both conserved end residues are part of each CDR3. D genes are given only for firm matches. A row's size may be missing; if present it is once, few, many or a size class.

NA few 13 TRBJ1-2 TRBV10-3 CASRTGAAYGYTF TGTGCCTCCCGTACGGGGGCTGCCTATGGCTACACCTTC
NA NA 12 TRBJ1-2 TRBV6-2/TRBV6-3 CASIPEGYGYTF TGTGCCAGCATCCCCGAGGGCTATGGCTACACCTTC
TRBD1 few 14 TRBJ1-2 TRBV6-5 CASSATGAVDGYTF TGTGCCAGCAGTGCTACAGGGGCGGTCGATGGCTACACCTTC
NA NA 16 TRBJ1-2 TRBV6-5 CASSYSEAGAGRGYTF TGTGCCAGCAGTTACTCAGAGGCCGGGGCCGGTCGGGGCTACACCTTC
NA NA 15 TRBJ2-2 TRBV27 CASSLGRLGTGELFF TGTGCCAGCAGTTTGGGCCGCCTGGGGACCGGGGAGCTGTTTTTT
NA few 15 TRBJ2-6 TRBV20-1 CSATVPGSGANVLTF TGCAGTGCCACCGTACCGGGCTCTGGGGCCAACGTCCTGACTTTC
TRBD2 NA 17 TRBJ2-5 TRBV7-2 CASSLSRLAGGPETQYF TGTGCCAGCAGCTTATCCCGACTAGCGGGGGGGCCAGAGACCCAGTACTTC
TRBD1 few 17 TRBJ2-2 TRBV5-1 CASSSGQGAANTGELFF TGCGCCAGCAGCTCAGGACAGGGCGCCGCGAACACCGGGGAGCTGTTTTTT
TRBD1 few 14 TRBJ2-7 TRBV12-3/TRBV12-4 CASSAGQGGNEQYF TGTGCCAGCAGTGCGGGACAGGGGGGCAACGAGCAGTACTTC
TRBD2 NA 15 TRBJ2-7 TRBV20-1 CSASPGLAGVYEQYF TGCAGTGCTAGCCCGGGACTAGCGGGAGTCTATGAGCAGTACTTC
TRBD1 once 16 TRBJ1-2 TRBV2 CASLGGFDRGNYGYTF TGTGCCAGCCTTGGAGGTTTTGACAGGGGGAACTATGGCTACACCTTC
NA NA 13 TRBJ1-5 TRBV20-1 CSARGQAHQPQHF TGCAGTGCTAGAGGGCAGGCCCATCAGCCCCAGCATTTT
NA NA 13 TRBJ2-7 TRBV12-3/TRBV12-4 CASSRKGSYEQYF TGTGCCAGCAGTCGGAAGGGCTCCTACGAGCAGTACTTC
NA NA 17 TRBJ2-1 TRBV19 CTSKGRGPISKYNEQFF TGTACCAGTAAAGGCAGGGGTCCAATATCAAAATACAATGAGCAGTTCTTC
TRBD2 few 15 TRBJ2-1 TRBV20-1 CSAPPPGLANNEQFF TGCAGTGCTCCACCCCCGGGACTAGCGAACAATGAGCAGTTCTTC
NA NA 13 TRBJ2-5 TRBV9 CASSGTLRETQYF TGTGCCAGCAGCGGGACATTACGGGAGACCCAGTACTTC
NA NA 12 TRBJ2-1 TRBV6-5 CASTTGRHEQFF TGTGCCAGCACTACTGGGCGCCATGAGCAGTTCTTC
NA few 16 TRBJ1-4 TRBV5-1 CASSLDRSATNEKLFF TGCGCCAGCAGCTTGGATCGGAGCGCAACTAATGAAAAACTGTTTTTT
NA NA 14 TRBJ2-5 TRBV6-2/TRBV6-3 CASSFGLDYNEQYF TGTGCCAGCAGTTTTGGACTCGACTACAATGAGCAGTACTTC
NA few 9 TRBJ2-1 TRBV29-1 CSVSFEQFF TGCAGCGTTAGTTTTGAGCAGTTCTTC
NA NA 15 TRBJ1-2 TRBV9 CASSPRDGPLDGYTF TGTGCCAGCAGCCCCAGGGACGGACCCTTAGATGGCTACACCTTC
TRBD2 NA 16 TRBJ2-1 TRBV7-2 CASSLVFASGTNEQFF TGTGCCAGCAGCTTAGTGTTCGCTAGCGGGACCAATGAGCAGTTCTTC
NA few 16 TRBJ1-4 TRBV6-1 CASSVELTATNEKLFF TGTGCCAGCAGTGTGGAATTGACGGCAACTAATGAAAAACTGTTTTTT
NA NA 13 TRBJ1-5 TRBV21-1 CASRTGGDKPQHF TGTGCCAGCCGGACAGGGGGCGATAAGCCCCAGCATTTT
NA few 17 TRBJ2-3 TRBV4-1 CASSHVTGREWADTQYF TGCGCCAGCAGCCACGTCACGGGCAGAGAGTGGGCAGATACGCAGTATTTT
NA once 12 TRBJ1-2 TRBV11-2 CASSLVQGGYTF TGTGCCAGCAGCTTAGTTCAAGGCGGCTACACCTTC
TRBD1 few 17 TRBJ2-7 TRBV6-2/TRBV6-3 CASSYSQGQGAYNEQYF TGTGCCAGCAGTTACTCCCAGGGACAGGGGGCCTACAATGAGCAGTACTTC
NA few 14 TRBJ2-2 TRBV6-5 CASSYTRGSGELFF TGTGCCAGCAGTTATACCCGGGGCTCCGGGGAGCTGTTTTTT
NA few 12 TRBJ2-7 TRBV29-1 CSLRDPNYEQYF TGCAGCTTGCGGGACCCAAACTACGAGCAGTACTTC
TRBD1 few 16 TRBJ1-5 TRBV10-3 CAISEPGQGQNQPQHF TGTGCCATCAGTGAGCCGGGACAGGGCCAAAATCAGCCCCAGCATTTT
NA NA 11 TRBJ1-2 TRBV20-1 CSAWARGGYTF TGCAGTGCCTGGGCCAGGGGAGGCTACACCTTC
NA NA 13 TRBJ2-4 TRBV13 CASSPGGGDIQYF TGTGCCAGCAGTCCAGGGGGAGGAGACATTCAGTACTTC
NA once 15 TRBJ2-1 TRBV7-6 CASSSGLPVYNEQFF TGTGCCAGCAGCTCGGGACTTCCTGTGTACAATGAGCAGTTCTTC
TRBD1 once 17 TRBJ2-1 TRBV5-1 CASSRRPGTGNGNEQFF TGCGCCAGCAGCCGACGTCCCGGGACAGGGAATGGTAATGAGCAGTTCTTC
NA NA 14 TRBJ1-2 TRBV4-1 CASSQEGGRGGYTF TGCGCCAGCAGCCAAGAGGGAGGGCGAGGGGGCTACACCTTC
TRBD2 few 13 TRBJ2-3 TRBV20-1 CSASRLAPDTQYF TGCAGTGCTTCCCGACTAGCCCCAGATACGCAGTATTTT
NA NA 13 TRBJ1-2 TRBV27 CASSLAGTYGYTF TGTGCCAGCAGTTTAGCAGGGACCTATGGCTACACCTTC
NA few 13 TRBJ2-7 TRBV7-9 CASSVEGPYEQYF TGTGCCAGCAGCGTAGAGGGACCTTACGAGCAGTACTTC
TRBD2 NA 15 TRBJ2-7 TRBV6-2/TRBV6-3 CASSPTSGYTYEQYF TGTGCCAGCAGTCCGACTAGCGGGTACACCTACGAGCAGTACTTC
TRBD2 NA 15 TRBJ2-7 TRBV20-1 CSARGSGVSSYEQYF TGCAGTGCTAGGGGTAGCGGGGTCAGCTCCTACGAGCAGTACTTC
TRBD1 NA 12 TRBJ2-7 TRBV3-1 CASSLMDRGQYF TGTGCCAGCAGCCTTATGGACAGGGGGCAGTACTTC
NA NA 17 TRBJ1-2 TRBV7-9 CASSSQRSGVGVDGYTF TGTGCCAGCAGCTCCCAGAGGTCGGGTGTTGGGGTTGACGGCTACACCTTC
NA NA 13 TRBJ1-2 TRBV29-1 CSVERQVNYGYTF TGCAGCGTTGAGCGACAGGTTAACTATGGCTACACCTTC
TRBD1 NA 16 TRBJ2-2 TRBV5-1 CASSPMDRRNTGELFF TGCGCCAGCAGCCCGATGGACAGGAGAAACACCGGGGAGCTGTTTTTT
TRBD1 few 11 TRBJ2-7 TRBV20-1 CSAKGQYEQYF TGCAGTGCTAAGGGACAGTACGAGCAGTACTTC
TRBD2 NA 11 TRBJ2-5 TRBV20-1 CSFLAGETQYF TGCAGTTTCTTAGCGGGAGAGACCCAGTACTTC